These 30 T cell receptor beta chains share one sample of origin, sequenced in a study of shared clonotypes between healthy human individuals (dated by TCRdb to 2020 to 2022). Library preparation used the immunoSEQ multiplex PCR assay. Not all clones reach the TCRdb copy of this immuneACCESS table, which keeps in-frame sequences only. Checked studies attribute under half of the gap to unresolved V genes and leave the rest unexplained. Here the sample has more than 2 million clones; roughly 94% occur a single time. Under 0.15% of the sample is taken by the ten largest. The material sequenced was naive CD4+ T cells sorted from blood. What the cell subset or site label conveys for this sample: CD45RA+ positively selected. All receptors derive from a man younger than 30 in good health.

The CDR3 protein is CACRRQGPYEQYF. The CDR3 bases are TGTGCCTGCCGGAGACAGGGTCCCTACGAGCAGTACTTC. The chain joins TRBV30 to TRBJ2-7, with 7 nucleotides matching TRBD1. CDR3 length equals 13 residues. V lost 6 bases, J lost 2 bases, and 7 bases stayed unmatched. Germline values: CDR1 GTSNPN, CDR2 SVGIG (reference sequence). Filled out from reference TRBV30 and TRBJ2-7, the complete variable domain reads SQTIHQWPATLVQPVGSPLSLECTVEGTSNPNLYWYRQAAGRGLQLLFYSVGIGQISSEVPQNLSASRPQDRQFILSSKKLLLSDSGFYLCACRRQGPYEQYFGPGTRLTVT.

The rearrangement links TRBV28 to TRBJ1-1; 8 positions match TRBD1. The CDR3 has 13 amino acids. Germline assignment: CDR1 MDHEN and CDR2 SYDVKM. The V segment lost 8 bases and the J segment 5 bases; nucleotides outside the gene matches: 7. For the CDR3, the DNA is TGTGCCAGCGTACAGGGGGGAAGGACTGAAGCTTTCTTT. It yields the protein CASVQGGRTEAFF.

This sequence joins TRBV6-1 and TRBJ1-6, with D maybe TRBD1 (5 bases). The CDR3 loop spans 15 amino acids. Per germline, CDR1 MNHNS and CDR2 SASEGT. Trimming shortened V by 4 bases and J by 7 bases, and 14 bases separated the two germline ends. The chain's CDR3 is CASSVHRDLNSPLHF. The CDR3 region has the DNA TGTGCCAGCAGTGTGCACCGGGACCTGAATTCACCCCTCCACTTT.

V gene TRBV13 combines with J gene TRBJ2-1; 9 bases match TRBD2. This CDR3 comprises 15 residues. Trimming took 6 bases from V and 2 from J; bases not matched to a gene: 5. Germline assignment: CDR1 PRHDT and CDR2 FYEKMQ (reference sequence). The CDR3 protein is CASSRGGATYNEQFF. CDR3 DNA sequence: TGTGCCAGCAGTCGCGGGGGGGCAACCTACAATGAGCAGTTCTTC.

This chain uses TRBV5-1 with TRBJ2-5, with TRBD2 matching over 10 bases. The CDR3 length is 14 residues. Unmatched junction bases numbered 4, after V lost 6 bases and J lost 2 bases. The germline gives CDR1 SGHRS, CDR2 YFSETQ. DNA for the CDR3: TGCGCCAGCACCAGAGCGGGAGGGCAAGAGACCCAGTACTTC. Its protein is CASTRAGGQETQYF.

The V and J genes are TRBV15 and TRBJ2-7, with D hard to call. CDR3 size: 12 residues. V shed 0 bases and J shed 6 bases, with 6 bases lying between them. From germline, CDR1 is LNHNV and CDR2 YYDKDF (reference sequence). DNA for the CDR3: TGTGCCACCAGCAGAGATGGGGTCGAGCAGTACTTC. Translating it yields CATSRDGVEQYF.

V gene TRBV6-1 combines with J gene TRBJ1-6; the D is unclear. The germline gives CDR1 MNHNS, CDR2 SASEGT. This CDR3 spans 12 amino acids. Trimming took off 1 base at V and 12 bases at J, with 7 bases between the two ends. The CDR3 DNA sequence: TGTGCCAGCAGTGAAGGGGAAAGACCCCTCCACTTT. It encodes CASSEGERPLHF.

J is TRBJ2-3 and V is TRBV5-1; 8 nucleotides align to TRBD2. CDR3 length: 19 residues. Germline CDR1 and CDR2: SGHRS and YFSETQ. Germline trimming cut 1 base from V and 0 bases from J; bases unmatched to any gene: 13. CDR3 sequence (DNA): TGCGCCAGCAGCTTGATGGCGGGGGGCGTACTGATTAGCACAGATACGCAGTATTTT. Amino acids: CASSLMAGGVLISTDTQYF.

This clone was detected only once. The gene calls are TRBV7-2 and TRBJ2-7; TRBD2 might be the D (5 bases). Germline V gene data show CDR1 as SGHTA and CDR2 as FQGNSA. Trimming pared 3 bases from V and 3 bases from J, leaving 12 bases between. This CDR3 is 14 amino acids long. CDR3 sequence (DNA): TGTGCCAGCAGCTTCGGGAACAGAGGCTACGAGCAGTACTTC. This gives the protein CASSFGNRGYEQYF.

This chain uses TRBV7-2 with TRBJ2-3; TRBD2 might be the D (5 bases). Germline loops: CDR1 SGHTA, CDR2 FQGNSA. The V end was cut by 1 base, the J end by 0 bases, with 17 bases between. The CDR3 is 18 residues long. CDR3: CASSLVRGGGSSTDTQYF. CDR3 sequence (DNA): TGTGCCAGCAGCTTAGTTCGGGGTGGCGGGTCTAGCACAGATACGCAGTATTTT.

This chain connects TRBV7-9 to TRBJ2-5, with D possibly being TRBD2 (5 bases). Germline CDR1 and CDR2: SEHNR and FQNEAQ (reference sequence). Trimming left V 3 bases short and J 7 bases short, with 9 bases between. CDR3 length equals 12 residues. The CDR3 loop reads CASSFAGGTQYF. Written as DNA, the CDR3 is TGTGCCAGCAGCTTTGCGGGCGGGACCCAGTACTTC. The full variable domain, rest sourced from reference TRBV7-9 and TRBJ2-5, is DTGVSQNPRHKITKRGQNVTFRCDPISEHNRLYWYRQTLGQGPEFLTYFQNEAQLEKSRLLSDRFSAERPKGSFSTLEIQRTEQGDSAMYLCASSFAGGTQYFGPGTRLLVL.

The chain has TRBV5-1 and TRBJ1-3, with unresolved D. CDR1 and CDR2 from the germline V gene are SGHRS and YFSETQ. This CDR3 has 15 amino acids. Trimming removed 4 bases from V and 4 bases from J, with 15 bases in between. In DNA, the CDR3 is TGCGCCAGCAGCCCCGGAGTAGGGTTCGGAAACACCATATATTTT. Its protein is CASSPGVGFGNTIYF.

The CDR3 loop is CASSLDRVSHGYTF. The CDR3 DNA is TGTGCCAGCAGCTTAGACAGGGTCTCCCATGGCTACACCTTC. The chain recombines TRBV7-9 with TRBJ1-2; possibly TRBD1 for D (6 bases). The V gene's germline CDR1 is SEHNR and CDR2 FQNEAQ (reference sequence). The CDR3 loop spans 14 amino acids. V was cut by 1 base and J by 6 bases, with 12 bases left in between.

This sequence joins TRBV7-9 and TRBJ1-4; TRBD1 matches 9 bases. The CDR3 runs to 14 residues. Germline CDR1 reads SEHNR; CDR2 reads FQNEAQ (reference sequence). The V and J ends lost 5 bases and 5 bases, in that order; junction bases with no gene match: 3. Here the CDR3 reads CASSKGQGNEKLFF. Written as DNA, the CDR3 is TGTGCCAGCAGCAAGGGACAGGGAAATGAAAAACTGTTTTTT.

This chain joins TRBV19 and TRBJ1-1, with D hard to call. The V end was cut by 5 bases, the J end by 5 bases, with 12 bases between. The CDR3 is made up of 13 amino acids. Germline CDR1 is LNHDA and CDR2 is SQIVND (reference sequence). CDR3: CASSSMRGTEAFF. CDR3 DNA: TGTGCCAGTAGTTCTATGAGAGGAACTGAAGCTTTCTTT.

J is TRBJ2-5 and V is TRBV5-1; D gene uncertain. The CDR3 loop spans 14 amino acids. Trimming took off 4 bases at V and 4 bases at J, with 14 bases between the two ends. Germline CDR1 is SGHRS and CDR2 is YFSETQ. The CDR3 sequence: CASSVEFPRETQYF. CDR3 coding DNA: TGCGCCAGCAGCGTGGAGTTCCCCAGAGAGACCCAGTACTTC.

This chain uses TRBV20-1 with TRBJ2-7, with D unresolved. The CDR3 is 11 residues long. V was trimmed by 4 bases and J by 3 bases, leaving 7 bases between them. Germline V lookup: CDR1 DFQATT, CDR2 SNEGSKA (reference sequence). This chain's CDR3 is CSAKKSYEQYF. The CDR3 DNA follows: TGCAGTGCTAAAAAGAGCTACGAGCAGTACTTC.

V and J are TRBV18 and TRBJ2-7; D may match TRBD1 or TRBD2 (5 bases each). This CDR3 region has 13 residues. V lost 3 bases and J 6 bases, leaving 12 bases between the germline ends. Germline V gene data show CDR1 as KGHSH and CDR2 as LQKENI. CDR3 sequence reads: CASSPVSGLEQYF. For the CDR3, the DNA is TGTGCCAGCTCACCCGTTTCGGGGCTCGAGCAGTACTTC.

The CDR3 here is CASDRNSNQPQHF. In DNA, the CDR3 is TGTGCCAGCGACAGAAATAGCAATCAGCCCCAGCATTTT. This chain links TRBV6-1 with TRBJ1-5; D might be TRBD1 (5 bases). CDR1 MNHNS and CDR2 SASEGT come from the germline V gene. The CDR3 is 13 amino acids. V lost 8 bases, J lost 0 bases, and 8 bases lay in between.

The chain joins TRBV27 to TRBJ2-1, with D uncertain. Trimming pared 5 bases from V and 9 bases from J, leaving 14 bases between. The length of the CDR3 is 13 residues. Germline V gene data show CDR1 as MNHEY and CDR2 as SMNVEV (reference sequence). The CDR3 loop reads CASSTYLESEQFF. The CDR3 region has the DNA TGTGCCAGCAGTACCTATTTGGAGAGTGAGCAGTTCTTC.

The chain combines TRBV6-6 with TRBJ1-2, with D possibly being TRBD1 (5 bases). Germline CDR1 MNHNY, CDR2 SVGAGI (reference sequence). This CDR3 spans 14 amino acids. The germline V and J ends were trimmed by 7 bases and 1 base, with 13 bases remaining between them. This CDR3 reads CASKTAGGNYGYTF. The CDR3 DNA reads TGTGCCAGCAAAACGGCGGGGGGTAACTATGGCTACACCTTC.

The chain employs TRBV28 and TRBJ2-5, with 12 bases matching TRBD2. V lost 3 bases to trimming and J lost 4 bases; unmatched junction nucleotides: 6. In germline, CDR1 is MDHEN, CDR2 SYDVKM. The length of the CDR3 is 16 residues. Written as DNA, the CDR3 is TGTGCCAGCAGTTTCCCTCTAGCGGGAGGGGGAGAGACCCAGTACTTC. It codes for CASSFPLAGGGETQYF. Together with reference TRBV28 and TRBJ2-5, the CDR3 gives the full variable domain: DVKVTQSSRYLVKRTGEKVFLECVQDMDHENMFWYRQDPGLGLRLIYFSYDVKMKEKGDIPEGYSVSREKKERFSLILESASTNQTSMYLCASSFPLAGGGETQYFGPGTRLLVL.

The V and J genes are TRBV7-2 and TRBJ2-5; perhaps TRBD2 as D (6 bases). With 5 bases removed from V and 9 bases from J, the gap between germline ends came to 13 bases. This CDR3 region has 12 residues. Germline V gene data show CDR1 as SGHTA and CDR2 as FQGNSA. The CDR3 region has the DNA TGTGCCAGCAGCGCTGGAGGGCCGTCCCAGTACTTC. Protein: CASSAGGPSQYF.

This chain connects TRBV27 to TRBJ1-5; TRBD1 might be the D (5 bases). The germline V and J ends were trimmed by 5 bases and 9 bases, with 14 bases remaining between them. The V gene's germline CDR1 is MNHEY and CDR2 SMNVEV (reference sequence). The CDR3 sequence is 13 residues long. The CDR3 DNA reads as TGTGCCAGCAGTCCCCGGGGCAGTGGGCCCCAGCATTTT. This gives the protein CASSPRGSGPQHF.

The J gene is TRBJ1-3, the V gene TRBV4-1; D might be TRBD1 (5 bases). Germline V gene data show CDR1 as MGHRA and CDR2 as YSYEKL. CDR3 size: 16 residues. V lost 1 base and J 3 bases, leaving 13 bases between the germline ends. The CDR3 sequence: CASSQVGSGLGNTIYF. The CDR3 nucleotides read TGCGCCAGCAGCCAAGTTGGCTCAGGGCTTGGAAACACCATATATTTT.

This chain links TRBV11-2 with TRBJ1-3, with TRBD1 identical over 7 bases. Germline V gives CDR1 SGHAT, CDR2 FQNNGV. The CDR3 runs to 15 residues. Germline trimming cut 5 bases from V and 0 bases from J; bases unmatched to any gene: 4. The CDR3 DNA follows: TGTGCCAGCAGCACGACAGGGAACTCTGGAAACACCATATATTTT. Protein: CASSTTGNSGNTIYF.

As regards this clone: This sample includes further DNA sequences coding for the same CDR3. The DNA for the CDR3 is TGTGCCTGGAGTCCGGACAGCTACTCTGGAAACACCATATATTTT. This translates into CAWSPDSYSGNTIYF. The rearrangement joins TRBV30 to TRBJ1-3, with D perhaps TRBD1 (6 bases). Germline CDR1 reads GTSNPN; CDR2 reads SVGIG (reference sequence). The CDR3 consists of 15 residues. V was trimmed by 2 bases and J by 0 bases, leaving 11 bases between them.

This chain uses TRBV20-1 with TRBJ2-2; D is undetermined. Trimming took 6 bases from V and 6 from J, leaving 8 bases between them. The germline V gene has CDR1 DFQATT and CDR2 SNEGSKA (reference sequence). There are 11 residues in the CDR3. CDR3 region: CSAGNSGELFF. CDR3 nucleotide sequence: TGCAGTGCAGGGAATTCCGGGGAGCTGTTTTTT.

V is TRBV18 and J is TRBJ1-2, with D unclear. Trimming removed 2 bases at V and 2 bases at J, with 12 bases between. CDR3 size: 15 residues. Looked up from germline, CDR1 is KGHSH and CDR2 is LQKENI. In nucleotides, the CDR3 is TGTGCCAGCTCACCAGGGTTACAAACAAACTATGGCTACACCTTC. This encodes CASSPGLQTNYGYTF.

CDR3 protein: CASSSLRGDTQYF. Written as DNA, the CDR3 is TGCGCCAGCAGCTCCCTCCGGGGAGATACGCAGTATTTT. The rearrangement links TRBV5-1 to TRBJ2-3; tentative D call: TRBD2 (5 bases). Germline V gene sequence: CDR1 SGHRS, CDR2 YFSETQ. V lost 3 bases to trimming and J lost 5 bases, with 10 bases between them. The CDR3 is 13 residues long.